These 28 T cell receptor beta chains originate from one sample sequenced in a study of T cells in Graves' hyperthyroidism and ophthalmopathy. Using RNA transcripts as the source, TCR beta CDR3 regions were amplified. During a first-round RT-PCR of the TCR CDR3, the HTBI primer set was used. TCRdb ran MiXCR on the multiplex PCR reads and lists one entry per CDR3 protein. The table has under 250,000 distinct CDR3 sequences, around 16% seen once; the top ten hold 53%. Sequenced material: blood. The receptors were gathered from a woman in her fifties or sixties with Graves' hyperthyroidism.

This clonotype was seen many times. CDR3 amino acids: CASSLEGQGVEKLFF. The CDR3 DNA is TGTGCCAGCAGCTTAGAGGGACAGGGTGTGGAAAAACTGTTTTTT. The chain couples TRBV7-2 to TRBJ1-4; 9 bases line up with TRBD1. The CDR3 loop spans 15 amino acids. The junction had 5 bases not matched to a gene; V was cut back by 1 base and J by 8 bases. The germline V gene has CDR1 SGHTA and CDR2 FQGNSA.

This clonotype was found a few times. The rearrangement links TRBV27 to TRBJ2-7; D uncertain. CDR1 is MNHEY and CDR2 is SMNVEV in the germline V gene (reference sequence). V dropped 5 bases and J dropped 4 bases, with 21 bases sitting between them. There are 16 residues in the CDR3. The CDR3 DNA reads TGTGCCAGCAGTCCCCCTCCCGGAGCCCGTCAATACGAGCAGTACTTC. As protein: CASSPPPGARQYEQYF.

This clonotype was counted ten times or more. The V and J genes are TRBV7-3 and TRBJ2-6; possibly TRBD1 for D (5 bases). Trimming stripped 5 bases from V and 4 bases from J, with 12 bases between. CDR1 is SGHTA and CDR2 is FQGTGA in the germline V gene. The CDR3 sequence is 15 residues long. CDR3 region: CASSGTGPGANVLTF. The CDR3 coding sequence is TGTGCCAGCAGCGGCACAGGCCCCGGGGCCAACGTCCTGACTTTC.

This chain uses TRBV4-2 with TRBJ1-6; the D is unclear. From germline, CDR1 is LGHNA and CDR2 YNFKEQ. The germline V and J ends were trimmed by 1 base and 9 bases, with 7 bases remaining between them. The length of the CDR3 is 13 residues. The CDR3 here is CASSQGLISPLHF. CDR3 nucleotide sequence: TGTGCCAGCAGCCAAGGGTTAATTTCACCCCTCCACTTT.

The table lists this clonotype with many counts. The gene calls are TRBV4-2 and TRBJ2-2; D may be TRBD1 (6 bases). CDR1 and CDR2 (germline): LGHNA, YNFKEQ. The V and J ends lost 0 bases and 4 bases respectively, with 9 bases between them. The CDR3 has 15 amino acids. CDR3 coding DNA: TGTGCCAGCAGCCAAGAGACAGGTGCCACCGGGGAGCTGTTTTTT. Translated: CASSQETGATGELFF.

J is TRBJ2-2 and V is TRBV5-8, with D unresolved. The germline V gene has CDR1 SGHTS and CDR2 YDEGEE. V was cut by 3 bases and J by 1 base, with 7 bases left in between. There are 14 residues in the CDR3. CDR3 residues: CASSSGWNTGELFF. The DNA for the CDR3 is TGTGCCAGCAGCTCAGGTTGGAACACCGGGGAGCTGTTTTTT.

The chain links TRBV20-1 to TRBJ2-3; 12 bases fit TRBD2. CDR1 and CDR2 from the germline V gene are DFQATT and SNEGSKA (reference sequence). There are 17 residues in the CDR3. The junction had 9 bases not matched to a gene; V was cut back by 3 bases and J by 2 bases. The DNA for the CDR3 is TGCAGTGCTAGGGCTCCGGGACTAGCGGGTTCCACAGATACGCAGTATTTT. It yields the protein CSARAPGLAGSTDTQYF.

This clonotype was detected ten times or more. The CDR3 DNA reads TGTGCCACCAGCAAAGGACAGGAACCGTATACGCAGTATTTT. Its protein product is CATSKGQEPYTQYF. The chain carries TRBV15 and TRBJ2-3; 7 bases fit TRBD1. V trimming: 4 bases; J trimming: 7 bases; junction bases outside the gene matches: 8. The CDR3 loop spans 14 amino acids. The germline V gene encodes CDR1 LNHNV and CDR2 YYDKDF (reference sequence).

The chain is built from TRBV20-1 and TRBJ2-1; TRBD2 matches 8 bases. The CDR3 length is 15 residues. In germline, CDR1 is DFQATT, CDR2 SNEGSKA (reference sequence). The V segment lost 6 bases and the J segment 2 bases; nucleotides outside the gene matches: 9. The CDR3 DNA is TGCAGTGCCTCCTCTAGCGGGTCCCCCTACAATGAGCAGTTCTTC. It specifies CSASSSGSPYNEQFF.

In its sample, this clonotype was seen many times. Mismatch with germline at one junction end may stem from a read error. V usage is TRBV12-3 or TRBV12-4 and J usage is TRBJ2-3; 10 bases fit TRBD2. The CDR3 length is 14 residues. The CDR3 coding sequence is TGTGCCAGCAGCTTAGCGGGGGGTGCAGATACGCAGTATTTT. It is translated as CASSLAGGADTQYF.

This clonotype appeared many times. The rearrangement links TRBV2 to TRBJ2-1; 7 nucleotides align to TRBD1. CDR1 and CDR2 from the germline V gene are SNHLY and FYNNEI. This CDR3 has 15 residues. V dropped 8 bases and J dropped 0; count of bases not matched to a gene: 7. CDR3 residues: CASRSDRSSYNEQFF. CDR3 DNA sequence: TGTGCCAGCCGGTCGGACAGGAGCTCCTACAATGAGCAGTTCTTC.

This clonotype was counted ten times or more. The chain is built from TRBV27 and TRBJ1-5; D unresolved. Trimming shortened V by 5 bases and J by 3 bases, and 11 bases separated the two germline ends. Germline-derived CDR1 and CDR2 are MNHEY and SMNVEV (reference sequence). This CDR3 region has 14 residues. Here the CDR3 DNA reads TGTGCCAGCAGTCAACACGGGTACAATCAGCCCCAGCATTTT. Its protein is CASSQHGYNQPQHF.

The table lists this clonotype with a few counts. The CDR3 DNA sequence: TGTGCCAGCCAGGTAGAGGCCGCCGTTCAGCCCCAGCATTTT. The encoded protein is CASQVEAAVQPQHF. V usage is TRBV19 and J usage is TRBJ1-5; unclear D gene. The CDR3 is 14 residues long. The germline V gene has CDR1 LNHDA and CDR2 SQIVND (reference sequence). The V end was cut by 9 bases, the J end by 6 bases, with 18 bases between.

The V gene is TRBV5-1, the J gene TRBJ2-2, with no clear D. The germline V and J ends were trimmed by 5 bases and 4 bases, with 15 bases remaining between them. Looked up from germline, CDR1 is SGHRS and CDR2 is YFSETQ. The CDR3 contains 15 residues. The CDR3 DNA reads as TGCGCCAGCAGGTTGATCTTCGGGCGCACCGGGGAGCTGTTTTTT. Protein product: CASRLIFGRTGELFF. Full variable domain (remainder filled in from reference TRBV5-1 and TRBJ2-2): KAGVTQTPRYLIKTRGQQVTLSCSPISGHRSVSWYQQTPGQGLQFLFEYFSETQRNKGNFPGRFSGRQFSNSRSEMNVSTLELGDSALYLCASRLIFGRTGELFFGEGSRLTVL.

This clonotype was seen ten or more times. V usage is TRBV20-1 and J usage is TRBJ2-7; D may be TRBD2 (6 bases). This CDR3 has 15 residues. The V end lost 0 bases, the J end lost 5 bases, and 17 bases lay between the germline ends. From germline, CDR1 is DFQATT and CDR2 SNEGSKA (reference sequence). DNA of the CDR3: TGCAGTGCTAGAGATATAGACGGGAGAAGTAACGAGCAGTACTTC. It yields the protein CSARDIDGRSNEQYF.

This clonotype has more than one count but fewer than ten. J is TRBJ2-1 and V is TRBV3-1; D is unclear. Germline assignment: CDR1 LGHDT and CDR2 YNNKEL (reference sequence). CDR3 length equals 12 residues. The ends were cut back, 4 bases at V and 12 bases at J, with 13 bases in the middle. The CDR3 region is CASSRLDEWQFF. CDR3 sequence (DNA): TGTGCCAGCAGCCGGTTGGACGAGTGGCAGTTCTTC.

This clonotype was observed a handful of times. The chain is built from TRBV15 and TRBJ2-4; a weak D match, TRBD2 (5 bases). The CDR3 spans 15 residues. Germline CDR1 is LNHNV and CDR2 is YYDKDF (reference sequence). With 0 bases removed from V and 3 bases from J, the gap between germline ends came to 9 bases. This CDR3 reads CATSRDRGGKNIQYF. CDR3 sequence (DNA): TGTGCCACCAGCAGAGATCGTGGAGGCAAAAACATTCAGTACTTC.

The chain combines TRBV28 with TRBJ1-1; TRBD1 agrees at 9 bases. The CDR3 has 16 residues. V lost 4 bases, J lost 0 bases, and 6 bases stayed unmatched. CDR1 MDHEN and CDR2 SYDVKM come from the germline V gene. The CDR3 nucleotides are TGTGCCAGCAGTTGGGGGGGGACAGGGTTGAACACTGAAGCTTTCTTT. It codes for CASSWGGTGLNTEAFF.

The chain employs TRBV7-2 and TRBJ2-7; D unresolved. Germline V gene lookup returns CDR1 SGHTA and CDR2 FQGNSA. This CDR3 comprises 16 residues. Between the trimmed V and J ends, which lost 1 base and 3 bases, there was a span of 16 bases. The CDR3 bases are TGTGCCAGCAGCTTAGTCGCGACCGAGAGCAACTACGAGCAGTACTTC. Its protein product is CASSLVATESNYEQYF. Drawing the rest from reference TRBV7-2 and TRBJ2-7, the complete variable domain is GAGVSQSPSNKVTEKGKDVELRCDPISGHTALYWYRQSLGQGLEFLIYFQGNSAPDKSGLPSDRFSAERTGGSVSTLTIQRTQQEDSAVYLCASSLVATESNYEQYFGPGTRLTVT.

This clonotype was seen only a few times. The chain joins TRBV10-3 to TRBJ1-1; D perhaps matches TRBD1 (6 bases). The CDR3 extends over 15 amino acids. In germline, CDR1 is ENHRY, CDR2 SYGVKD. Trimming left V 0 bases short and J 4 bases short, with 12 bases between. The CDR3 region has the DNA TGTGCCATCAGTGAGTCAAAACAGGGAGGCACTGAAGCTTTCTTT. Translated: CAISESKQGGTEAFF.

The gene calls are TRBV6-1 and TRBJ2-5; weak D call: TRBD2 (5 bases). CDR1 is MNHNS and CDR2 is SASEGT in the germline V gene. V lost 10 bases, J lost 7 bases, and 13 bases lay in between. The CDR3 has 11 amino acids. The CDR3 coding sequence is TGTGCCACCGAATTTGGAGGGACCCAGTACTTC. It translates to CATEFGGTQYF.

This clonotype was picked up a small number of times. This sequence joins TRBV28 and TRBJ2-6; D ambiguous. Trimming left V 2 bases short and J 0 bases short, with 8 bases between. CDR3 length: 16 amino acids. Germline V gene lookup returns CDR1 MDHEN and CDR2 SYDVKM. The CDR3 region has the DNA TGTGCCAGCAGTTTAGGGCTAGGCTCTGGGGCCAACGTCCTGACTTTC. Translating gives CASSLGLGSGANVLTF.

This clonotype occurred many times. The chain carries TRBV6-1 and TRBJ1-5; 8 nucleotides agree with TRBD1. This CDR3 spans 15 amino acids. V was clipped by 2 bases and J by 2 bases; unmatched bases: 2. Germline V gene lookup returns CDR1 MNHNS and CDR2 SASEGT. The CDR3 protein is CASSETGQGNQPQHF. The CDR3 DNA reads TGTGCCAGCAGTGAAACGGGACAGGGCAATCAGCCCCAGCATTTT.

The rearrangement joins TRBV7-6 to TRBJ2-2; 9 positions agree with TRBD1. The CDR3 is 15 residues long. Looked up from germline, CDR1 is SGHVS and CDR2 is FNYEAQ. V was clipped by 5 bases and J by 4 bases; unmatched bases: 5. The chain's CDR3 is CASSLDRGGTGELFF. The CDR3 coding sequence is TGTGCCAGCAGCCTCGACAGGGGGGGCACCGGGGAGCTGTTTTTT.

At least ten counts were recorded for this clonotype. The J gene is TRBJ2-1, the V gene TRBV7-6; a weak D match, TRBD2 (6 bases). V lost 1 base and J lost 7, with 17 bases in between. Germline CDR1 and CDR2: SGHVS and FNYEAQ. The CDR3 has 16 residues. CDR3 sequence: CASSLDEGSRGNEQFF. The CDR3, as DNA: TGTGCCAGCAGCTTAGATGAGGGTAGTCGGGGGAATGAGCAGTTCTTC.

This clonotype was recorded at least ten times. This CDR3 reads CATGDRGQLYEQYF. The CDR3 coding sequence is TGTGCCACGGGGGACAGGGGGCAACTGTACGAGCAGTACTTC. V is TRBV19 and J is TRBJ2-7; TRBD1 matches 12 bases. CDR1 LNHDA and CDR2 SQIVND come from the germline V gene (reference sequence). The CDR3 has 14 residues. The junction had 8 bases not matched to a gene; V was cut back by 10 bases and J by 4 bases.

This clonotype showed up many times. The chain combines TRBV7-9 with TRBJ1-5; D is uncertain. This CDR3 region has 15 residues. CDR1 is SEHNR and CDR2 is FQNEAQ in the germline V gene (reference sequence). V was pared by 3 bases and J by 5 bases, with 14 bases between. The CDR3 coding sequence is TGTGCCAGCAGCTTTTGGGGTTTGCCGGATCAGCCCCAGCATTTT. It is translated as CASSFWGLPDQPQHF.

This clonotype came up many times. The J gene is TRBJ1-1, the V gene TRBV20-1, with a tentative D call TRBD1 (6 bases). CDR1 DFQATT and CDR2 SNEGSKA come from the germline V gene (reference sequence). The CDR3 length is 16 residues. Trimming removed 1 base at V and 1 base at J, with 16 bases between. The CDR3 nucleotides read TGCAGTGCTAGAGGCCCTCTCGACAGGCCGAACACTGAAGCTTTCTTT. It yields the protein CSARGPLDRPNTEAFF.